This TCR beta chain stems from a study of T cells in Graves' hyperthyroidism and ophthalmopathy. Overall study context: Pretreatment peripheral blood was obtained at initial diagnosis. General study points: Among thyroid clonotypes expanded above 0.001, most also appeared in blood.

The CDR3 extends over 14 amino acids. Per germline, CDR1 KGHSH and CDR2 LQKENI. Trimming removed 3 bases at V and 4 bases at J, with 12 bases between. From RNA transcripts, TCR beta CDR3 regions were amplified. In the first-round RT-PCR of the TCR CDR3, the HTBI primer set was used. One entry per CDR3 protein results from TCRdb running MiXCR on the multiplex PCR reads. The top ten hold under 15% of the sample, which has about 400,000 distinct CDR3 sequences, under 15% seen once. Investigators excluded patients with uncontrolled infection, other autoimmune disease, pregnancy or lactation. Together with thyroid ultrasound, orbital computed tomography, serum thyroxine and TRAb, clinical symptoms were used for diagnoses. This clonotype appeared many times. Its antigen is not known.

The specimen sequenced was blood. The chain couples TRBV18 to TRBJ1-1; D is ambiguous. This sequence originates from a man aged 18 to 29 with Graves' ophthalmopathy. This CDR3 is CASSPTSGRTEAFF. The CDR3 coding sequence is TGTGCCAGCTCACCGACGTCGGGTCGCACTGAAGCTTTCTTT.